Listed below are T cell receptor beta chains from one sample, sequenced in a study of blood T cell repertoires in COVID-19. Assay used: immunoSEQ multiplex PCR; TCRdb lists only in-frame clones, some missing. The sample yields about 83,000 clones, around nine tenths seen once. The sequencing input was peripheral blood. The receptor source for this set is a man in his 60s with acute or convalescent COVID-19. The CDR3 runs from the conserved cysteine through the conserved F or W. The D gene is left open where the match is weak.

TRBV7-2,TRBD2,TRBJ2-7,CASSLEGTTPGEQYF
TRBV7-9,-,TRBJ1-2,CASSLAGGSDYTF
TRBV7-2,-,TRBJ1-4,CASTRTATNEKLFF
TRBV10-1,TRBD2,TRBJ2-1,CASSDRGGADEQFF
TRBV2,TRBD1,TRBJ1-2,CASSTPPGTDINYGYTF
TRBV5-5,-,TRBJ2-5,CASSPWDDGDAGTQYF
TRBV4-3,-,TRBJ1-6,CASSQEAGSYNSPLHF
TRBV4-3,-,TRBJ2-2,CASSQDPPGNTGELFF
TRBV18,-,TRBJ1-2,CASSPMQGSHYGYTF
TRBV12-3/TRBV12-4,-,TRBJ2-3,CASSFGGDTQYF
TRBV6-2/TRBV6-3,TRBD2,TRBJ2-3,CASSPKAGADTQYF
TRBV19,TRBD1,TRBJ1-6,CASRIPGQGNSPLHF
TRBV21-1,-,TRBJ2-7,CASSKAEGQGENFPRRGDEQYF
TRBV10-3,TRBD1,TRBJ1-5,CAIRDSGQTLIAGQPQHF
TRBV19,TRBD1,TRBJ2-2,CASSIGTGGTGELFF
TRBV4-3,TRBD1,TRBJ1-1,CASAAGTGVMNTEAFF
TRBV9,TRBD1,TRBJ1-6,CASSGGTGDTSPLHF
TRBV3-1/TRBV3-2,-,TRBJ1-1,CASSQRGGGRSTEAFF
TRBV9,-,TRBJ2-7,CASSVRSQDSSYEQYF
TRBV19,-,TRBJ1-1,CASSTGVNTEAFF
TRBV6-5,TRBD2,TRBJ2-7,CASRDSSGGSYEQYF
TRBV30,-,TRBJ2-5,CAWSGEGETQYF
TRBV4-3,TRBD1,TRBJ1-1,CASSLGQGLNTEAFF
TRBV28,TRBD2,TRBJ2-5,CASRRGAGPETQYF
TRBV18,TRBD1,TRBJ1-5,CASSPGTGESNQPQHF
TRBV7-9,-,TRBJ1-1,CASSLDSNEAFF
TRBV10-1,-,TRBJ2-3,CASSFTGEDTQYF
TRBV5-4,-,TRBJ1-5,CASSPDGSNQPQHF
TRBV4-2,TRBD1,TRBJ1-1,CASSQGAGGNTEAFF
TRBV7-6,TRBD2,TRBJ2-3,CASSLDKASGGGDTQYF
TRBV18,-,TRBJ1-2,CASSPKEQAGYTF
TRBV5-1,-,TRBJ1-3,CASSLGGPSSGNTIYF
TRBV5-1,-,TRBJ1-1,CASSLVSRGNTEAFF
TRBV5-8,-,TRBJ1-1,CASSFSRHNMNTEAFF
TRBV6-5,TRBD1,TRBJ1-4,CASRLGGSGEKLFF
TRBV6-1,-,TRBJ1-2,CASSEAEDSYGYTF
TRBV30,-,TRBJ1-1,CAWSARPREGSGEAFF
TRBV7-2,TRBD2,TRBJ2-5,CASSLDPSGAQETQYF
TRBV4-3,TRBD1,TRBJ1-2,CASSHGQGSYGYTF
TRBV9,-,TRBJ2-2,CASSVWGGKANTGELFF
TRBV15,TRBD2,TRBJ2-7,CATSRRDGGALDEQYF
TRBV5-1,-,TRBJ1-2,CASSLAGEGYTF
TRBV11-2,-,TRBJ1-5,CASSSRTETRESNQPQHF
TRBV5-6,TRBD2,TRBJ2-3,CASSSTSGGLPTDTQYF
TRBV7-3,-,TRBJ1-1,CASSFSGNTEAFF
TRBV6-2/TRBV6-3,-,TRBJ1-2,CASSFTGNYGYTF
TRBV19,TRBD1,TRBJ1-2,CASSVRDRAGYTF
TRBV25-1,TRBD1,TRBJ2-7,CASKMTDRGSYEQYF
TRBV18,TRBD1,TRBJ2-3,CASSPPTGGTDTQYF
TRBV4-2,-,TRBJ1-3,CASSQEVGASGNTIYF
TRBV19,-,TRBJ1-1,CASSNRVANTEAFF
TRBV9,TRBD2,TRBJ2-1,CASSVLAGYNEQFF
TRBV24-1,-,TRBJ1-2,CATSDSGHPANYGYTF
TRBV18,TRBD1,TRBJ1-6,CASSPGQGVNSPLHF
TRBV19,TRBD1,TRBJ1-2,CASRGDGGQRRGYTF
TRBV7-2,TRBD2,TRBJ2-1,CASSFSGTSYNEQFF
TRBV18,-,TRBJ2-7,CASSPGLSSYEQYF
TRBV6-1,TRBD1,TRBJ1-6,CASSEPSGGWNSPLHF
TRBV13,TRBD1,TRBJ2-3,CASSPDRGRDTQYF